Described below is a single TCR beta chain sequence and its context. This record belongs to a study of blood T cell repertoires in COVID-19. Turning to the study itself: Both acute and convalescent COVID-19 samples were obtained from the United States, Italy and Spain. From T cells, B-cell-depleted T cells, or PBMCs came the material, which was cDNA or gDNA.

CDR1 is LGHDT, CDR2 YNNKEL, per germline (reference sequence). V was clipped by 5 bases and J by 3 bases; unmatched bases: 8. This CDR3 spans 15 amino acids. Original processing methods: Reference gene primer amplification gave estimated nucleated cell counts. Method: immunoSEQ multiplex PCR; TCRdb's copy keeps in-frame clones and lacks some. V and J calls and clone size come straight from that table; D and trimming were deduced from the DNA. Among fewer than 200,000 clones listed, around two thirds were seen once. This TCR derives from a woman aged 80 or over with acute or convalescent COVID-19. Sequenced material: peripheral blood. This chain links TRBV3-1 (or the pseudogene TRBV3-2) with TRBJ2-7, with 9 bases identical to TRBD1. For the CDR3, the DNA is TGTGCCAGCAGCGCCGGGGGACAGGGACTCTACGAGCAGTACTTC. Translated: CASSAGGQGLYEQYF.